The 29 T cell receptor beta chains listed next were all sequenced from one sample in a study of blood T cell repertoires in COVID-19. Sequenced by immunoSEQ multiplex PCR; TCRdb stores in-frame clones only, minus some. The sample shows some 180,000 clones, around nine tenths of them seen only once. Source material: peripheral blood. Receptor source: a middle-aged man with acute or convalescent COVID-19.

The CDR3 DNA reads TGTGCCAGCTCACCCCGGACAGGGGTTGGCAATGAGCAGTTCTTC. Protein sequence: CASSPRTGVGNEQFF. The chain combines TRBV18 with TRBJ2-1, with TRBD1 identical over 9 bases. The CDR3 length is 15 residues. V shed 3 bases and J 6 bases; nucleotides not matched to a gene: 6. Germline CDR1 reads KGHSH; CDR2 reads LQKENI.

The chain couples TRBV30 to TRBJ1-1, with a possible D match to TRBD1 (5 bases). Germline values: CDR1 GTSNPN, CDR2 SVGIG (reference sequence). The CDR3 length is 12 residues. V lost 0 bases to trimming and J lost 4 bases, with 6 bases between them. Written as DNA, the CDR3 is TGTGCCTGGAGTGTACAGGCCACTGAAGCTTTCTTT. Amino acid sequence: CAWSVQATEAFF.

This clone has only a few counts. The genes are TRBV10-3 and TRBJ1-1; TRBD1 is a possible D gene (6 bases). This CDR3 is 13 amino acids long. CDR1 is ENHRY, CDR2 SYGVKD, per germline. The V end lost 10 bases, the J end lost 0 bases, and 12 bases lay between the germline ends. This CDR3 reads CATRDTMNTEAFF. The CDR3 bases are TGTGCCACCCGGGACACTATGAACACTGAAGCTTTCTTT.

The chain has TRBV19 and TRBJ2-2, with D possibly TRBD2 on 6 matching bases. This CDR3 contains 15 residues. CDR1 LNHDA and CDR2 SQIVND come from the germline V gene (reference sequence). Deletions cut 2 bases from V and 7 bases from J, with 14 bases between. For the CDR3, the DNA is TGTGCCAGTAGTATACGGGGGATGTATGGCGGGGAGCTGTTTTTT. Residues: CASSIRGMYGGELFF.

The chain couples TRBV28 to TRBJ1-2; no firm D call. This CDR3 is 13 amino acids long. The germline CDR1 and CDR2 sequences are MDHEN and SYDVKM. V gave up 3 bases and J gave up 4 bases, with 9 bases separating them. The chain's CDR3 is CASSFTGVYGYTF. In DNA form, the CDR3 reads TGTGCCAGCAGTTTTACCGGGGTCTATGGCTACACCTTC.

The DNA for the CDR3 is TGTGCCAGCAGTTTAAGTGCACCGGGCACCGGGGAGCTGTTTTTT. Its translation is CASSLSAPGTGELFF. This chain links TRBV28 with TRBJ2-2; D uncertain. V was clipped by 2 bases and J by 4 bases, with 11 bases between them. Germline lookup yields CDR1 MDHEN and CDR2 SYDVKM. The CDR3 sequence is 15 residues long.

CDR3 DNA sequence: TGTGCCAGTAGCTCGACAGGGGGCATCTACGAGCAGTACTTC. Its translation: CASSSTGGIYEQYF. This chain joins TRBV19 and TRBJ2-7, with 10 bases matching TRBD1. The CDR3 consists of 14 residues. Germline-derived CDR1 and CDR2 are LNHDA and SQIVND (reference sequence). Trimming at V came to 6 bases and at J to 3 bases, leaving 5 bases not matched to a gene.

The chain joins TRBV7-3 to TRBJ2-3; D is unresolved. The V gene's germline CDR1 is SGHTA and CDR2 FQGTGA. V was trimmed by 4 bases and J by 3 bases, leaving 8 bases between them. This CDR3 is 13 amino acids long. The CDR3 sequence is CASSSPETDTQYF. In nucleotides, the CDR3 is TGTGCCAGCAGCTCACCGGAGACAGATACGCAGTATTTT.

The table lists this clone with a count of one. The chain couples TRBV9 to TRBJ2-3, with 7 bases identical to TRBD2. The CDR3 sequence is 17 residues long. V was clipped by 4 bases and J by 1 base; unmatched bases: 12. Per germline, CDR1 SGDLS and CDR2 YYNGEE. The CDR3 sequence: CASSSRPTSVGTDTQYF. The CDR3 DNA sequence: TGTGCCAGCAGCTCTCGACCCACTAGCGTCGGCACAGATACGCAGTATTTT. Combining the CDR3 with reference TRBV9 and TRBJ2-3 gives the whole variable domain DSGVTQTPKHLITATGQRVTLRCSPRSGDLSVYWYQQSLDQGLQFLIQYYNGEERAKGNILERFSAQQFPDLHSELNLSSLELGDSALYFCASSSRPTSVGTDTQYFGPGTRLTVL.

The gene calls are TRBV27 and TRBJ1-1; 9 nucleotides line up with TRBD1. The germline V gene has CDR1 MNHEY and CDR2 SMNVEV (reference sequence). V gave up 7 bases and J gave up 5 bases; unmatched junction bases: 11. The CDR3 runs to 15 residues. The CDR3 reads CASNLQGARGTEAFF. The CDR3 region has the DNA TGTGCCAGCAACCTACAGGGGGCGCGGGGGACTGAAGCTTTCTTT.

The chain carries TRBV7-9 and TRBJ2-5; weak D call: TRBD2 (5 bases). In germline, CDR1 is SEHNR, CDR2 FQNEAQ (reference sequence). V was cut by 7 bases and J by 1 base, with 16 bases left in between. This CDR3 contains 15 residues. The CDR3 bases are TGTGCCAGCAAAGAGGGCAGTTGGTTCCAAGAGACCCAGTACTTC. It codes for CASKEGSWFQETQYF.

This clone was counted only a few times. The V gene is TRBV14, the J gene TRBJ1-6, with TRBD1 matching 8 bases. The V segment lost 1 base and the J segment 8 bases; nucleotides outside the gene matches: 4. The length of the CDR3 is 15 residues. Germline CDR1 is SGHDN and CDR2 is FVKESK. The CDR3 protein is CASSQAQGGYSPLHF. CDR3 coding DNA: TGTGCCAGCAGCCAAGCACAGGGGGGTTATTCACCCCTCCACTTT.

CDR3 amino acids: CASTGDLANVLTF. The CDR3 nucleotides read TGTGCCAGCACAGGGGACCTGGCCAACGTCCTGACTTTC. The chain recombines TRBV2 with TRBJ2-6; tentative D call: TRBD1 (6 bases). CDR1 and CDR2 from the germline V gene are SNHLY and FYNNEI. The CDR3 is 13 amino acids. V was cut by 7 bases and J by 6 bases, with 10 bases left in between. The whole variable domain, remainder taken from reference TRBV2 and TRBJ2-6, is EPEVTQTPSHQVTQMGQEVILRCVPISNHLYFYWYRQILGQKVEFLVSFYNNEISEKSEIFDDQFSVERPDGSNFTLKIRSTKLEDSAMYFCASTGDLANVLTFGAGSRLTVL.

The chain employs TRBV7-3 and TRBJ2-1; 10 nucleotides agree with TRBD2. Germline V gene data show CDR1 as SGHTA and CDR2 as FQGTGA. Trimming took 2 bases from V and 6 from J; bases not matched to a gene: 7. This CDR3 comprises 16 residues. This CDR3 is CASSLRSSGGSNEQFF. Written as DNA, the CDR3 is TGTGCCAGCAGCTTACGGTCTAGCGGGGGATCCAATGAGCAGTTCTTC.

This rearrangement joins TRBV2 to TRBJ1-2; D not certain. V dropped 4 bases and J dropped 6 bases, with 9 bases sitting between them. The CDR3 runs to 12 residues. From germline, CDR1 is SNHLY and CDR2 FYNNEI. The CDR3 spells CASSGHRDGYTF. The CDR3 DNA reads TGTGCCAGCAGTGGACACCGCGATGGCTACACCTTC.

The V call is TRBV4-3, the J call TRBJ2-3; 13 bases agree with TRBD2. The CDR3 covers 19 residues. V lost 1 base and J lost 2; bases outside the gene matches: 9. CDR1 and CDR2 from the germline V gene are LGHNA and YSLEER. The CDR3 bases are TGCGCCAGCAGCCAAGTTGGGCCGGGACTAGCGGGGAACACAGATACGCAGTATTTT. Protein product: CASSQVGPGLAGNTDTQYF.

V usage is TRBV29-1 and J usage is TRBJ2-1; TRBD1 agrees at 7 bases. The CDR3 spans 13 residues. In germline, CDR1 is SQVTM, CDR2 ANQGSEA. V lost 4 bases to trimming and J lost 6 bases; unmatched junction nucleotides: 6. CDR3 protein: CSVVKGAGNEQFF. In nucleotides, the CDR3 is TGCAGCGTTGTAAAGGGGGCCGGCAATGAGCAGTTCTTC.

V is TRBV5-8 and J is TRBJ2-1; D call uncertain. V was clipped by 2 bases and J by 4 bases, with 13 bases between them. The CDR3 totals 15 residues. Germline CDR1 is SGHTS and CDR2 is YDEGEE. CDR3 sequence: CASSFRRRFYNEQFF. The CDR3 coding sequence is TGTGCCAGCAGCTTTAGACGGAGATTTTACAATGAGCAGTTCTTC.

The V and J genes are TRBV5-8 and TRBJ1-1, with TRBD1 identical over 7 bases. The CDR3 covers 13 residues. The junction had 13 bases not matched to a gene; V was cut back by 5 bases and J by 12 bases. Germline loops: CDR1 SGHTS, CDR2 YDEGEE. This CDR3 reads CASSLFGTEGTFF. In nucleotides, the CDR3 is TGTGCCAGCAGTTTGTTTGGGACAGAGGGAACTTTCTTT.

The V call is TRBV7-3, the J call TRBJ2-1; possible D gene TRBD1, 5 bases. This CDR3 is built from 16 residues. Germline V gene sequence: CDR1 SGHTA, CDR2 FQGTGA. V lost 5 bases and J lost 4, with 18 bases in between. Here the CDR3 DNA reads TGTGCCAGCAGCCAGGGTTTCGGTCTGTATTACAATGAGCAGTTCTTC. Translation: CASSQGFGLYYNEQFF.

The chain employs TRBV19 and TRBJ1-5; 7 bases are shared with TRBD1. There are 18 residues in the CDR3. With V trimmed by 1 base and J by 0 bases, 9 bases remained unmatched. CDR1 LNHDA and CDR2 SQIVND come from the germline V gene (reference sequence). This CDR3 reads CASSIATSGTVSNQPQHF. As DNA, the CDR3 is TGTGCCAGTAGTATAGCCACTTCCGGGACAGTTAGCAATCAGCCCCAGCATTTT.

The V and J genes are TRBV27 and TRBJ1-5, with 7 bases aligning to TRBD1. The germline CDR1 and CDR2 sequences are MNHEY and SMNVEV (reference sequence). The CDR3 consists of 17 residues. V lost 1 base to trimming and J lost 6 bases; unmatched junction nucleotides: 12. CDR3 region: CASSLLFGTVIRQPQHF. CDR3 in DNA: TGTGCCAGCAGTTTATTGTTCGGGACAGTCATCCGTCAGCCCCAGCATTTT.

The chain uses TRBV19 and TRBJ1-6; unclear D gene. Per the germline V gene, CDR1 is LNHDA and CDR2 is SQIVND (reference sequence). The CDR3 covers 14 residues. Trimming shortened V by 4 bases and J by 10 bases, and 14 bases separated the two germline ends. CDR3 loop: CASSTRRERSPLHF. The DNA for the CDR3 is TGTGCCAGTAGTACCCGACGGGAGCGGTCACCCCTCCACTTT.

V usage is TRBV7-2 and J usage is TRBJ2-7; the match to TRBD2 covers 12 bases. The germline V gene encodes CDR1 SGHTA and CDR2 FQGNSA. CDR3 length: 17 residues. Trimming removed 1 base from V and 7 bases from J; junction bases left unmatched: 11. The CDR3 protein is CASSLVRLAGGPREQYF. CDR3 sequence (DNA): TGTGCCAGCAGCTTAGTGAGGCTAGCGGGAGGGCCAAGGGAGCAGTACTTC.

J is TRBJ2-5 and V is TRBV7-6; 8 nucleotides match TRBD1. This CDR3 is built from 16 residues. Germline assignment: CDR1 SGHVS and CDR2 FNYEAQ. V lost 5 bases to trimming and J lost 4 bases; unmatched junction nucleotides: 12. CDR3 loop: CASSPTPTGGSETQYF. DNA of the CDR3: TGTGCCAGCAGCCCCACCCCCACAGGGGGTTCAGAGACCCAGTACTTC.

The genes are TRBV4-1 and TRBJ2-2, with 8 bases identical to TRBD2. CDR3 length: 18 residues. Germline-derived CDR1 and CDR2 are MGHRA and YSYEKL. V lost 4 bases, J lost 0 bases, and 10 bases stayed unmatched. The CDR3 region is CASSRFDTSGANTGELFF. The CDR3 coding sequence is TGCGCCAGCAGCCGATTTGATACTAGCGGCGCGAACACCGGGGAGCTGTTTTTT.

The chain employs TRBV7-9 and TRBJ2-1, with 7 bases matching TRBD2. V lost 1 base and J lost 5; bases outside the gene matches: 5. The CDR3 totals 15 residues. Germline lookup yields CDR1 SEHNR and CDR2 FQNEAQ (reference sequence). CDR3 protein: CASSLVGGSNNEQFF. The DNA of the CDR3 is TGTGCCAGCAGCTTAGTTGGCGGGAGTAACAATGAGCAGTTCTTC.

J is TRBJ2-2 and V is TRBV7-8, with no clear D. Germline V lookup: CDR1 SGHVS, CDR2 FQNEAQ. There are 17 residues in the CDR3. The V end was cut by 2 bases, the J end by 6 bases, with 19 bases between. CDR3 coding DNA: TGTGCCAGCAGCTTATGGTTGGTGGAGCGTAGGTCCGGGGAGCTGTTTTTT. Its translation is CASSLWLVERRSGELFF.

This chain connects TRBV5-1 to TRBJ1-5; TRBD1 is a possible D gene (5 bases). Germline V gene sequence: CDR1 SGHRS, CDR2 YFSETQ. The CDR3 spans 15 residues. V was clipped by 4 bases and J by 1 base, with 12 bases between them. As DNA, the CDR3 is TGCGCCAGCAGCACCAACGGGGGGAGCAATCAGCCCCAGCATTTT. Its translation is CASSTNGGSNQPQHF.